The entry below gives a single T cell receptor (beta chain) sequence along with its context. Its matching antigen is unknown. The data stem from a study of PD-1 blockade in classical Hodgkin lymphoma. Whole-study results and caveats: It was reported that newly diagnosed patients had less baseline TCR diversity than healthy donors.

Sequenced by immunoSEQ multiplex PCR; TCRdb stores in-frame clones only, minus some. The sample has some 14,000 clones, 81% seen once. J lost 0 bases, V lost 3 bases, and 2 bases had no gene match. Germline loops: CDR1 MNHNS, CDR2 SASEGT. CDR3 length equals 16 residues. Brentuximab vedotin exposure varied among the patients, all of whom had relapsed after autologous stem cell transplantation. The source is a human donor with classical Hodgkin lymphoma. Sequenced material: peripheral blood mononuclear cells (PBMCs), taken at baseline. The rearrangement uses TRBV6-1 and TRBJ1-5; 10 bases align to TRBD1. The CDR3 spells CASSDDRGLSNQPQHF. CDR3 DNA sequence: TGTGCCAGCAGTGACGACAGGGGGCTTAGCAATCAGCCCCAGCATTTT.